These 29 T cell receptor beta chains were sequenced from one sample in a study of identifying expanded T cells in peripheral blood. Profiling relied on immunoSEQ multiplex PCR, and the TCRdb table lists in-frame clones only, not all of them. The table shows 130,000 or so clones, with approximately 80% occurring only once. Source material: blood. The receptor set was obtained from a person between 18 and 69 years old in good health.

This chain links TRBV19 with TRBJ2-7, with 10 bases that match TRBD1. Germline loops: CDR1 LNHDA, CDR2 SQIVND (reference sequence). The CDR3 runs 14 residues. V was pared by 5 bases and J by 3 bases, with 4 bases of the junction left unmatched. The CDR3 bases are TGTGCCAGTAGTTCGGGACAGGGGCACTACGAGCAGTACTTC. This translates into CASSSGQGHYEQYF.

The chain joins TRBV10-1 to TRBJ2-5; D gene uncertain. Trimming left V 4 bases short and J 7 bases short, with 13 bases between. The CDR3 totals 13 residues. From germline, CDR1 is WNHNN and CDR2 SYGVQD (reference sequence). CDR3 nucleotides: TGCGCCAGCAGTGGAAACAGAATAGGGACCCAGTACTTC. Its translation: CASSGNRIGTQYF.

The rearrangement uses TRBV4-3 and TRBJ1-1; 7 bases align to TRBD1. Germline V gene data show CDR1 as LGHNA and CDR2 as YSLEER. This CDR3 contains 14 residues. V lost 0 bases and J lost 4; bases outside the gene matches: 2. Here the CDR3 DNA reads TGCGCCAGCAGCCAAGACAGGGGGACCACTGAAGCTTTCTTT. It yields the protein CASSQDRGTTEAFF.

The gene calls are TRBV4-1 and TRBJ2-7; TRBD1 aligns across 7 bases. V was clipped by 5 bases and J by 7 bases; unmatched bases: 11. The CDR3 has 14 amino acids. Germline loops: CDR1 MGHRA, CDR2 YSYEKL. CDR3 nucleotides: TGCGCCAGCAGCTCCCCCAGGGGGTCCGGGGAGCAGTACTTC. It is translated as CASSSPRGSGEQYF.

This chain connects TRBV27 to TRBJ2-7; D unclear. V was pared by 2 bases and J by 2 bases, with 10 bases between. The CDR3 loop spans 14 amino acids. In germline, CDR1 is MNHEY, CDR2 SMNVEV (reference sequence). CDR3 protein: CASSLVGGTYEQYF. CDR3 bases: TGTGCCAGCAGTTTAGTTGGCGGAACCTACGAGCAGTACTTC.

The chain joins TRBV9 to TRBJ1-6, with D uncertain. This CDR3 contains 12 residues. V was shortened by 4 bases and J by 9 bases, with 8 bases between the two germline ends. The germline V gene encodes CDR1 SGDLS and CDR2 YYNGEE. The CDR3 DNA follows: TGTGCCAGCAGCTCCAGTGCTTCACCCCTCCACTTT. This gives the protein CASSSSASPLHF.

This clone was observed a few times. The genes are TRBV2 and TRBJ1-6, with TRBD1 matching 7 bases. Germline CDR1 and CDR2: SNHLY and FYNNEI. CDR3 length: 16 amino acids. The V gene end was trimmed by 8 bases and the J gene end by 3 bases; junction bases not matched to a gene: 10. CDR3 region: CASRSTGTVYNSPLHF. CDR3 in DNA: TGTGCCAGCCGATCGACCGGGACAGTCTATAATTCACCCCTCCACTTT.

This CDR3 reads CAWSYGGDEKLFF. CDR3 sequence (DNA): TGTGCCTGGAGTTACGGTGGGGATGAAAAACTGTTTTTT. This sequence joins TRBV30 and TRBJ1-4; D uncertain. This CDR3 has 13 residues. V lost 2 bases to trimming and J lost 6 bases, with 10 bases between them. The germline CDR1 and CDR2 sequences are GTSNPN and SVGIG (reference sequence).

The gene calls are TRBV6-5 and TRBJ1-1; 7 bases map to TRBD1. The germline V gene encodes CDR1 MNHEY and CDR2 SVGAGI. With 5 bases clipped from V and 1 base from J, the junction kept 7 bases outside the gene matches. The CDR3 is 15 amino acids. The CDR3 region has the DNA TGTGCCAGCAGTCCTTGGGACAGCTCGAACACTGAAGCTTTCTTT. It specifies CASSPWDSSNTEAFF.

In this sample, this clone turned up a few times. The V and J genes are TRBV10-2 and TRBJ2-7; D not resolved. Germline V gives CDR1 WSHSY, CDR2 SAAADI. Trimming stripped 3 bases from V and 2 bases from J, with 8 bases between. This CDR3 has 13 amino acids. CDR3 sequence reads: CASSDPPTYEQYF. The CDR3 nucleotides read TGCGCCAGCAGTGATCCTCCGACCTACGAGCAGTACTTC.

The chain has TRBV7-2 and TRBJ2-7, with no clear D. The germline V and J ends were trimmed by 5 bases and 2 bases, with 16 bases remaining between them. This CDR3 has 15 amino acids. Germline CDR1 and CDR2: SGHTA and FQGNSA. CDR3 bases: TGTGCCAGCAGCCTCAGAGCTGGGGATGCCTACGAGCAGTACTTC. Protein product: CASSLRAGDAYEQYF.

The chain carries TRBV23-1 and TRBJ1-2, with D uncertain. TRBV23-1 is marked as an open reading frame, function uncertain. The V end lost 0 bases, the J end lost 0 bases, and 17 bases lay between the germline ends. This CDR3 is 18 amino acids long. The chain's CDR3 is CASSQSGWETLANYGYTF. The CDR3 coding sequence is TGCGCCAGCAGTCAATCGGGGTGGGAGACTCTAGCTAACTATGGCTACACCTTC.

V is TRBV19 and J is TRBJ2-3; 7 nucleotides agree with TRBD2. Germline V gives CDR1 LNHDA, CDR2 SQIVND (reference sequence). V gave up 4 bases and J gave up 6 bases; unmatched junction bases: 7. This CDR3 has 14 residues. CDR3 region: CASSTSGAYDTQYF. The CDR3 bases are TGTGCCAGTAGTACCAGCGGGGCCTACGATACGCAGTATTTT.

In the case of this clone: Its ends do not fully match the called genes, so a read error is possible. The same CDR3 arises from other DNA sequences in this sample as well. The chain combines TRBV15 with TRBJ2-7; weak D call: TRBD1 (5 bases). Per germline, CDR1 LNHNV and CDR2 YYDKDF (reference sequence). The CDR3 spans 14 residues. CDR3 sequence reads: CATSRTLSSYEQYF. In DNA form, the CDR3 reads TGTGCCACCAGTCGGACATTGAGCTCCTATGAGCAGTACTTC.

The CDR3 region is CASSPWTGERPYEQYF. The CDR3 nucleotides are TGTGCCAGCAGCCCGTGGACAGGGGAGAGACCCTACGAGCAGTACTTC. This rearrangement joins TRBV7-9 to TRBJ2-7, with 9 bases that match TRBD1. V trimming: 5 bases; J trimming: 2 bases; junction bases outside the gene matches: 10. Per the germline V gene, CDR1 is SEHNR and CDR2 is FQNEAQ (reference sequence). CDR3 length: 16 amino acids.

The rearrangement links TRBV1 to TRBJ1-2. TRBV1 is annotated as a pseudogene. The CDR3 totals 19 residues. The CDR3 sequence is CTSSQDPARQRQKKGGYTF. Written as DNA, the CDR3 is TGCACCAGCAGCCAAGATCCTGCCCGACAACGTCAAAAAAAGGGTGGCTACACCTTC.

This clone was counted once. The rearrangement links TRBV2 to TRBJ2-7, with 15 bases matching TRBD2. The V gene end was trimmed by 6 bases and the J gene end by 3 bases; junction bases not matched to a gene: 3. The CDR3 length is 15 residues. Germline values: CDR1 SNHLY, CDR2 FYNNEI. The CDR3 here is CASSGLAGGHYEQYF. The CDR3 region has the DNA TGTGCCAGCAGCGGACTAGCGGGGGGGCACTACGAGCAGTACTTC.

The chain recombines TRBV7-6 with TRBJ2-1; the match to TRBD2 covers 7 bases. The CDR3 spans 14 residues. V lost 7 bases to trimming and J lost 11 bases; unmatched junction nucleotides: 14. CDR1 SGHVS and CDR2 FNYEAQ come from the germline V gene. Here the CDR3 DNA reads TGTGCCAGCAAAATGGTCACCGGGACTACGAAGCAGTTCTTC. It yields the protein CASKMVTGTTKQFF.

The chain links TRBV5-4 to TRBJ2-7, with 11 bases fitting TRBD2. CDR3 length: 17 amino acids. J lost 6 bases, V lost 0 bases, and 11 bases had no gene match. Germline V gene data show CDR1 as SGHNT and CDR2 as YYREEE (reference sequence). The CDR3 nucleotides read TGTGCCAGCAGCTTGGGTTGGACCGGGACTAGCGGAGGCGAGCAGTACTTC. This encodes CASSLGWTGTSGGEQYF.

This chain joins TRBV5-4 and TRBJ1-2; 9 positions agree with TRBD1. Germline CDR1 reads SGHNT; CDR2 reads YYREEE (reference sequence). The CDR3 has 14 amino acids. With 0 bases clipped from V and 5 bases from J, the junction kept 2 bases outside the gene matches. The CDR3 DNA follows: TGTGCCAGCAGCTTGGGTGGGACAGGGTATGGCTACACCTTC. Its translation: CASSLGGTGYGYTF.

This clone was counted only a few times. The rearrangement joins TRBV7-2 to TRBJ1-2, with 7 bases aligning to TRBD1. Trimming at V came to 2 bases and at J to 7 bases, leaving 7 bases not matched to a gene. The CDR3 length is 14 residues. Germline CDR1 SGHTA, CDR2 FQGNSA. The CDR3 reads CASSLSRTGAGYTF. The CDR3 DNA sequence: TGTGCCAGCAGCTTATCGAGGACAGGCGCTGGCTACACCTTC.

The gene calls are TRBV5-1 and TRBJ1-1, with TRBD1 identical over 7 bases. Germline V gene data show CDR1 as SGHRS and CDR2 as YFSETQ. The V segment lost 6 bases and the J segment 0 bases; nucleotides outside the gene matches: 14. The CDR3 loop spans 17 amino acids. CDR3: CASTSRQGNVMNTEAFF. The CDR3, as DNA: TGCGCCAGCACAAGTAGACAGGGAAATGTCATGAACACTGAAGCTTTCTTT. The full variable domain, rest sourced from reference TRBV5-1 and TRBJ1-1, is KAGVTQTPRYLIKTRGQQVTLSCSPISGHRSVSWYQQTPGQGLQFLFEYFSETQRNKGNFPGRFSGRQFSNSRSEMNVSTLELGDSALYLCASTSRQGNVMNTEAFFGQGTRLTVV.

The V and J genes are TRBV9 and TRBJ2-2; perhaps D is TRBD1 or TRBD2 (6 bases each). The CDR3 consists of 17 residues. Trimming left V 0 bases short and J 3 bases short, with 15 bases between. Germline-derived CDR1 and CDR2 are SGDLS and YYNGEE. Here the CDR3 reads CASSVASTGAYTGELFF. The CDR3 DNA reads TGTGCCAGCAGCGTAGCTAGTACGGGGGCATACACCGGGGAGCTGTTTTTT.

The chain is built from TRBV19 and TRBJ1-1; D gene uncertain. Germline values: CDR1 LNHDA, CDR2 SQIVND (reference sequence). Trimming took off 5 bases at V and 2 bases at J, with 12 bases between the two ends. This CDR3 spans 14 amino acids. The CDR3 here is CASSPLQDNTEAFF. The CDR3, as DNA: TGTGCCAGTAGTCCCCTCCAAGATAACACTGAAGCTTTCTTT.

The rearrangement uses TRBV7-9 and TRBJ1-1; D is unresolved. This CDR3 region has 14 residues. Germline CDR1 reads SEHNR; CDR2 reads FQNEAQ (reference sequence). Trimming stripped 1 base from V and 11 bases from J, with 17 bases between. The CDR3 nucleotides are TGTGCCAGCAGCTTAGGTACAGTAGGGTTCGGGGCTTTCTTT. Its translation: CASSLGTVGFGAFF.

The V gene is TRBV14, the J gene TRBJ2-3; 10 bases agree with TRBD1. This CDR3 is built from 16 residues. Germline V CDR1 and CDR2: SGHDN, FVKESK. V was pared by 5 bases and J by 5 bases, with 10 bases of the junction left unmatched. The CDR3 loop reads CASSWDRGINVDTQYF. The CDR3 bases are TGTGCCAGCAGCTGGGACAGGGGCATTAATGTAGATACGCAGTATTTT.

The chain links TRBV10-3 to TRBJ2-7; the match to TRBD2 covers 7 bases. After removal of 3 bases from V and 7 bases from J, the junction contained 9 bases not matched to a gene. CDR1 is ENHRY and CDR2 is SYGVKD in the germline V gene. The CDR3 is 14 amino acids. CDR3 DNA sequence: TGTGCCATCAGTGACCCGGGAGGAGGGAGGGAGCAGTACTTC. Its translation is CAISDPGGGREQYF.

The CDR3, as DNA: TGTGCCAGCAGCCAGCCCCCGGACAGTAACTATGGCTACACCTTC. As protein: CASSQPPDSNYGYTF. J is TRBJ1-2 and V is TRBV7-8, with a tentative D call TRBD1 (6 bases). Trimming took off 5 bases at V and 1 base at J, with 14 bases between the two ends. The CDR3 consists of 15 residues. Germline lookup yields CDR1 SGHVS and CDR2 FQNEAQ.

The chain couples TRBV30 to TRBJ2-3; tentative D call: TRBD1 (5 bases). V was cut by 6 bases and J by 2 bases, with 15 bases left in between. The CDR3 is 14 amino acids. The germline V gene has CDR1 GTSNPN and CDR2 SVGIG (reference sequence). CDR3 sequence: CACRRGGPTDTQYF. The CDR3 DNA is TGTGCCTGTAGAAGGGGTGGGCCCACAGATACGCAGTATTTT.